The sequence of this T cell receptor (beta chain) was determined in a study of T cells in Graves' hyperthyroidism and ophthalmopathy. There were TCR beta CDR3 regions amplified from RNA transcripts. First-round RT-PCR of the TCR CDR3 relied on the HTBI primer set. MiXCR, applied by TCRdb to the multiplex PCR reads, yields one record per CDR3 protein. The sample records about 260,000 distinct CDR3 sequences, about 15% being singletons. This clonotype occurred many times. The germline gives CDR1 SGDLS, CDR2 YYNGEE. The CDR3 is 14 amino acids. Trimming shortened V by 6 bases and J by 10 bases, and 20 bases separated the two germline ends.

The sequence was collected from a woman aged 18-29 years with Graves' ophthalmopathy. Material for sequencing was blood. J is TRBJ2-1 and V is TRBV9; D might be TRBD2 (7 bases). CDR3 DNA sequence: TGTGCCAGCAACCCTGGGGGGGCGTCCGGGGAGCAGTTCTTC. Translation: CASNPGGASGEQFF. Supplemented by reference TRBV9 and TRBJ2-1, the full variable domain reads DSGVTQTPKHLITATGQRVTLRCSPRSGDLSVYWYQQSLDQGLQFLIQYYNGEERAKGNILERFSAQQFPDLHSELNLSSLELGDSALYFCASNPGGASGEQFFGPGTRLTVL.